This T cell receptor beta chain emerged from a study of blood T cell repertoires in COVID-19. Study-level background: There were acute and convalescent COVID-19 samples, and they came from the United States, Italy and Spain. The cDNA or gDNA used as material had been derived from T cells, B-cell-depleted T cells, or PBMCs.

The CDR3 runs 16 residues. CDR1 is SGHNT and CDR2 is YENEEA in the germline V gene. J was trimmed by 5 bases and V by 0 bases; bases with no gene match: 5. The method was immunoSEQ multiplex PCR; TCRdb's version includes in-frame clones alone and lacks a portion of them. Of under 350,000 clones listed, around nine tenths are singletons. Individuals aged 18 to 89 years were recruited from roughly 23 US areas. Recovered status in Cohort 3 required two negative PCRs, clearance, or symptom resolution. The chain employs TRBV11-3 and TRBJ2-1; the match to TRBD2 covers 9 bases. Sample: PBMCs or T cells enriched from blood (not recorded which). The TCR was taken from a woman aged 40 to 55 who had recovered from COVID-19. This chain's CDR3 is CASSLDWSSGNNEQFF. CDR3 sequence (DNA): TGTGCCAGCAGCTTAGATTGGTCTAGCGGGAACAATGAGCAGTTCTTC. Looking up the rest from reference TRBV11-3 and TRBJ2-1 gives the full variable domain: EAGVVQSPRYKIIEKKQPVAFWCNPISGHNTLYWYLQNLGQGPELLIRYENEEAVDDSQLPKDRFSAERLKGVDSTLKIQPAELGDSAVYLCASSLDWSSGNNEQFFGPGTRLTVL.